Following are 15 T cell receptor beta chains from one sample sequenced in a study of blood T cell repertoires in COVID-19. Produced via immunoSEQ multiplex PCR; TCRdb's table is partial and in-frame only. This table holds about 230,000 clones, less than 85% found once. Sequencing used peripheral blood. These TCRs come from a woman in her 70s with active or convalescent COVID-19.

The chain has TRBV3-1 (or the pseudogene TRBV3-2) and TRBJ1-1; D not certain. This CDR3 region has 15 residues. CDR1 and CDR2 (germline): LGHDT, YNNKEL (reference sequence). Trimming shortened V by 3 bases and J by 7 bases, and 18 bases separated the two germline ends. CDR3 bases: TGTGCCAGCAGCCAGACAACCAGACCCCATGATGAAGCTTTCTTT. Its protein product is CASSQTTRPHDEAFF.

The J gene is TRBJ1-2, the V gene TRBV3-1 (or the pseudogene TRBV3-2); 7 nucleotides line up with TRBD1. V lost 0 bases to trimming and J lost 4 bases; unmatched junction nucleotides: 14. Germline V gives CDR1 LGHDT, CDR2 YNNKEL (reference sequence). This CDR3 comprises 18 residues. CDR3 protein: CASSQEWVRQGGAYGYTF. The CDR3 nucleotides are TGTGCCAGCAGCCAAGAATGGGTTCGACAGGGAGGTGCCTATGGCTACACCTTC.

The chain recombines TRBV7-9 with TRBJ1-1; D unclear. CDR1 SEHNR and CDR2 FQNEAQ come from the germline V gene (reference sequence). The CDR3 has 15 amino acids. V was shortened by 2 bases and J by 0 bases, with 10 bases between the two germline ends. The CDR3 is CASSLSGLMNTEAFF. The CDR3 DNA reads TGTGCCAGCAGCTTATCCGGACTAATGAACACTGAAGCTTTCTTT.

The V gene is TRBV27, the J gene TRBJ2-3; 8 nucleotides match TRBD2. CDR3 length equals 17 residues. Germline lookup yields CDR1 MNHEY and CDR2 SMNVEV (reference sequence). Trimming took 4 bases from V and 0 from J; bases not matched to a gene: 9. The chain's CDR3 is CASSSREGSGSTDTQYF. CDR3 DNA sequence: TGTGCCAGCAGTTCCCGGGAGGGTAGCGGCAGCACAGATACGCAGTATTTT.

This chain uses TRBV5-5 with TRBJ2-1, with D possibly matching TRBD1 (5 bases). The germline CDR1 and CDR2 sequences are SGHKS and YYEKEE (reference sequence). The CDR3 sequence is 17 residues long. Trimming took 0 bases from V and 2 from J, leaving 15 bases between them. CDR3 sequence: CASSLERGPSPYNEQFF. The CDR3 DNA reads as TGTGCCAGCAGCTTGGAAAGGGGCCCAAGTCCCTACAATGAGCAGTTCTTC.

This chain joins TRBV7-8 and TRBJ2-3; a weak D match, TRBD2 (7 bases). V was clipped by 5 bases and J by 5 bases, with 17 bases between them. CDR1 is SGHVS, CDR2 FQNEAQ, per germline. The CDR3 totals 15 residues. The CDR3 DNA sequence: TGTGCCAGCAGCCGAGGTCGGGGGGCGGGAGATACGCAGTATTTT. Translated: CASSRGRGAGDTQYF.

This clone was detected only once. The chain is built from TRBV4-2 and TRBJ2-1, with 9 bases lining up with TRBD2. Germline CDR1 and CDR2: LGHNA and YNFKEQ. J lost 1 base, V lost 0 bases, and 13 bases had no gene match. The CDR3 contains 20 residues. CDR3 loop: CASSQDRGLAAPSSYNEQFF. The CDR3 nucleotides read TGTGCCAGCAGCCAAGATAGGGGACTAGCTGCCCCATCTTCCTACAATGAGCAGTTCTTC.

The V call is TRBV7-2, the J call TRBJ2-5; 9 bases are a match to TRBD2. This CDR3 spans 17 amino acids. V lost 3 bases, J lost 2 bases, and 10 bases stayed unmatched. Germline CDR1 and CDR2: SGHTA and FQGNSA. The CDR3 spells CASSLGRGGARQETQYF. Written as DNA, the CDR3 is TGTGCCAGCAGCTTGGGGCGGGGGGGCGCGAGGCAAGAGACCCAGTACTTC.

The rearrangement uses TRBV10-2 and TRBJ2-5; 8 bases line up with TRBD1. This CDR3 contains 13 residues. Germline CDR1 is WSHSY and CDR2 is SAAADI. V lost 2 bases, J lost 9 bases, and 5 bases stayed unmatched. CDR3 bases: TGCGCCAGCAGTGAGCAGGGGGCTGAGGCCCAGTACTTC. This codes for CASSEQGAEAQYF.

The rearrangement joins TRBV28 to TRBJ1-5; 7 nucleotides agree with TRBD1. Looked up from germline, CDR1 is MDHEN and CDR2 is SYDVKM. V shed 3 bases and J 2 bases; nucleotides not matched to a gene: 7. CDR3 length: 16 residues. The CDR3 sequence is CASSFHRGGGNQPQHF. DNA for the CDR3: TGTGCCAGCAGTTTTCACAGGGGTGGGGGCAATCAGCCCCAGCATTTT. Variable domain in full (rest from reference TRBV28 and TRBJ1-5): DVKVTQSSRYLVKRTGEKVFLECVQDMDHENMFWYRQDPGLGLRLIYFSYDVKMKEKGDIPEGYSVSREKKERFSLILESASTNQTSMYLCASSFHRGGGNQPQHFGDGTRLSIL.

The V call is TRBV30, the J call TRBJ2-3; unclear D gene. V lost 5 bases and J lost 0, with 12 bases in between. Germline V gives CDR1 GTSNPN, CDR2 SVGIG (reference sequence). The CDR3 is 14 amino acids. DNA for the CDR3: TGTGCCTGGGCAGGCCCGTCTAGCACAGATACGCAGTATTTT. It translates to CAWAGPSSTDTQYF.

This clone was recorded a few times. This sequence joins TRBV5-1 and TRBJ2-7, with TRBD2 matching 9 bases. This CDR3 has 15 amino acids. The ends lost 0 bases at V and 2 bases at J; junction bases unmatched: 3. The germline gives CDR1 SGHRS, CDR2 YFSETQ. The CDR3 loop reads CASSLASGDTYEQYF. For the CDR3, the DNA is TGCGCCAGCAGCTTGGCTAGCGGGGACACCTACGAGCAGTACTTC.

J is TRBJ2-5 and V is TRBV14; 10 bases match TRBD2. The CDR3 loop spans 19 amino acids. The V gene end was trimmed by 0 bases and the J gene end by 0 bases; junction bases not matched to a gene: 10. Germline V gives CDR1 SGHDN, CDR2 FVKESK. CDR3 region: CASSQESGSGRPNQETQYF. The DNA of the CDR3 is TGTGCCAGCAGCCAAGAAAGTGGTAGCGGGAGGCCGAACCAAGAGACCCAGTACTTC.

The gene calls are TRBV28 and TRBJ1-2; TRBD1 agrees at 9 bases. V was clipped by 5 bases and J by 8 bases; unmatched bases: 9. CDR3 length: 14 amino acids. Germline CDR1 reads MDHEN; CDR2 reads SYDVKM. Here the CDR3 DNA reads TGTGCCAGCAGTACGGGACAGGGATCACGGGGCTACACCTTC. Translation: CASSTGQGSRGYTF.

The gene calls are TRBV5-1 and TRBJ2-5; tentatively, D is TRBD1 (6 bases). Between the trimmed V and J ends, which lost 4 bases and 1 base, there was a span of 14 bases. The CDR3 extends over 15 amino acids. Germline V lookup: CDR1 SGHRS, CDR2 YFSETQ. This CDR3 is CASSRSGAIQETQYF. For the CDR3, the DNA is TGCGCCAGCAGCCGATCAGGGGCGATCCAAGAGACCCAGTACTTC.